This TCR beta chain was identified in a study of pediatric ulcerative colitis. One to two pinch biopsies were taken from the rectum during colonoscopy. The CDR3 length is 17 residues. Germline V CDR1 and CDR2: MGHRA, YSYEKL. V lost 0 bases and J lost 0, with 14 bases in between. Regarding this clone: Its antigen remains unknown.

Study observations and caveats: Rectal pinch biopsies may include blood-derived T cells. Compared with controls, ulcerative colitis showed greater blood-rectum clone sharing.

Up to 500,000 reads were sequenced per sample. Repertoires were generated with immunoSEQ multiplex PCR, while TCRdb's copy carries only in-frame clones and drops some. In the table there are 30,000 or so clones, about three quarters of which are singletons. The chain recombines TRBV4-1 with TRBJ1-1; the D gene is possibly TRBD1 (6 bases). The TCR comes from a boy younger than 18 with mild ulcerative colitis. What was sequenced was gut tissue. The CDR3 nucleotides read TGCGCCAGCAGCCAAGAAAGGACAGATAGAATGAACACTGAAGCTTTCTTT. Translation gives CASSQERTDRMNTEAFF.